Described below is a single TCR beta chain sequence and its context. This entry is derived from a study of blood T cells in healthy people across ages. A J-beta primer mix and a sample-barcoded 5' primer were used in a second PCR of roughly 6 to 12 cycles. Via MiXCR, TCRdb re-called the 5' RACE reads, giving one row per CDR3 protein. The sample has around 1,000,000 distinct CDR3 sequences; around 27% are singletons. CDR1 and CDR2 from the germline V gene are LGHDT and YNNKEL (reference sequence). The CDR3 runs to 16 residues. Trimming took off 7 bases at V and 3 bases at J, with 18 bases between the two ends. These sequences were also reported in another study, on T cells of mothers and their children.

The chain carries TRBV3-1 and TRBJ1-4, with D possibly matching TRBD1 (6 bases). Sequenced: blood. The source is a girl aged 2 to 10 in good health. The CDR3 loop reads CASTRTGGRANEKLFF. CDR3 coding DNA: TGTGCCAGCACTCGGACCGGGGGGCGGGCTAATGAAAAACTGTTTTTT.